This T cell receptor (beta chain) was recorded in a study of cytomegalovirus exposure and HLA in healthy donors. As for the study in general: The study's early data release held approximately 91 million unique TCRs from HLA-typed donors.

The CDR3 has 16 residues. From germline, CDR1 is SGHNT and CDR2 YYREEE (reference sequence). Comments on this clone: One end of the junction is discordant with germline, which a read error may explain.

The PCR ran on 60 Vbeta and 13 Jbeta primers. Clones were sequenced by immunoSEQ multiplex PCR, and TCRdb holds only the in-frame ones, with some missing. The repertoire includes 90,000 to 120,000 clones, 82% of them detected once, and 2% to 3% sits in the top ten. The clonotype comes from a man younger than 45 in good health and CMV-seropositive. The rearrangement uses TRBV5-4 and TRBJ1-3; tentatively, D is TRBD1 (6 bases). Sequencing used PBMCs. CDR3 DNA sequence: TGTACCAGCAGCACAGGGCGGGGGCAGGCCGGAAACACCATATATTTT. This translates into CTSSTGRGQAGNTIYF.